The T cell receptor beta chain under discussion was sequenced for a study of a mutant IDH1 vaccine in newly diagnosed glioma. Study-level information: Beforehand, treatment had been radiotherapy, temozolomide, or both; the majority received both.

Study observations and caveats: Changes to the top peripheral T cell clonotypes appeared unrelated to pseudoprogression.

Concerning this clone itself: Its antigen is unknown.

As for time point: week 47, end of study. One vaccine dose held 300 ug of mutant IDH1 20-mer peptide and came with topical imiquimod. Vaccination of patients was performed eight times, in weeks 1, 3, 5, 7, 11, 15, 19 and 23. Here immunoSEQ multiplex PCR was the method, and the copy in TCRdb shows in-frame clones only, minus some. The sample has 50,000 to 55,000 clones; approximately 64% are singletons. After removal of 5 bases from V and 4 bases from J, the junction contained 6 bases not matched to a gene. Germline V gene lookup returns CDR1 SEHNR and CDR2 FQNEAQ (reference sequence). The CDR3 is made up of 15 amino acids.

The receptor was isolated from a man aged 35 to 55 with glioma. Some clones in this sample may be carry-over from other donors' samples. Sequenced here: peripheral blood mononuclear cells (PBMCs), sampled from a glioma patient whose treatment included an IDH1 peptide vaccine. The chain has TRBV7-9 and TRBJ1-1, with 11 nucleotides matching TRBD1. This CDR3 reads CASSPGQGAFTEAFF. CDR3 in DNA: TGTGCCAGCAGCCCTGGACAGGGGGCTTTCACTGAAGCTTTCTTT.